Listed below are T cell receptor beta chains from one sample, sequenced in a study of cytomegalovirus exposure and HLA in healthy donors. Method: immunoSEQ multiplex PCR; TCRdb's copy keeps in-frame clones and lacks some. The table lists around 120,000 clones, 70% to 80% of them singletons. Sequenced: PBMCs. Every receptor here comes from a woman younger than 35 in good health and CMV-seronegative. Both conserved end residues are part of each CDR3. A D gene is named only where the DNA matches it firmly. A row's size may be missing; if present it is once, few, many or a size class.

length | J | D | V | size | CDR3 | DNA
13 | TRBJ2-7 | TRBD1 | TRBV5-1 | once | CASRGQSFYEQYF | TGCGCCAGCAGGGGACAGTCCTTCTACGAGCAGTACTTC
12 | TRBJ1-2 | . | TRBV28 | once | CASSLRPYGYTF | TGTGCCAGCAGTTTACGTCCCTATGGCTACACCTTC
15 | TRBJ2-1 | TRBD2 | TRBV28 | once | CASSKVAGGLNEQFF | TGTGCCAGCAGTAAAGTAGCGGGGGGGCTTAATGAGCAGTTCTTC
16 | TRBJ1-1 | . | TRBV5-6 | once | CASSFPDSIMNTEAFF | TGTGCCAGCAGCTTCCCCGACAGTATAATGAACACTGAAGCTTTCTTT
17 | TRBJ2-3 | TRBD2 | TRBV5-1 | . | CASSPGGGGASTDTQYF | TGCGCCAGCAGCCCCGGGGGGGGCGGAGCTAGCACAGATACGCAGTATTTT
15 | TRBJ2-3 | . | TRBV6-5 | few | CASSYSRGSTDTQYF | TGTGCCAGCAGTTACTCACGGGGGTCCACAGATACGCAGTATTTT
13 | TRBJ1-3 | . | TRBV2 | few | CASSAGLGNTIYF | TGTGCCAGCAGTGCAGGGTTGGGAAACACCATATATTTT
16 | TRBJ1-1 | TRBD1 | TRBV6-5 | . | CASSFGQGRLNTEAFF | TGTGCCAGCAGTTTCGGACAGGGAAGGCTGAACACTGAAGCTTTCTTT
16 | TRBJ2-2 | . | TRBV6-1 | . | CASSEALGENTGELFF | TGTGCCAGCAGTGAAGCCCTGGGAGAGAACACCGGGGAGCTGTTTTTT
14 | TRBJ1-2 | . | TRBV10-2 | . | CASSGEGITYGYTF | TGCGCCAGCAGTGGTGAGGGAATTACCTATGGCTACACCTTC
13 | TRBJ2-5 | . | TRBV6-1 | . | CASSEVASLTQYF | TGTGCCAGCAGTGAAGTGGCCTCGTTGACCCAGTACTTC
12 | TRBJ2-1 | . | TRBV9 | . | CASSVVVNEQFF | TGTGCCAGCAGCGTAGTAGTAAATGAGCAGTTCTTC
16 | TRBJ1-1 | . | TRBV27 | few | CASSLFGNRVEAEAFF | TGTGCCAGCAGTTTATTCGGCAACAGGGTTGAGGCTGAAGCTTTCTTT
15 | TRBJ1-5 | . | TRBV5-1 | . | CASSLDNYSNQPQHF | TGCGCCAGCAGCTTGGACAACTATAGCAATCAGCCCCAGCATTTT
14 | TRBJ2-3 | TRBD1 | TRBV6-4 | . | CASSMDRRTDTQYF | TGTGCCAGTAGTATGGACAGGCGGACAGATACGCAGTATTTT
14 | TRBJ1-1 | . | TRBV9 | few | CASSQVGGLTEAFF | TGTGCCAGCAGTCAGGTGGGTGGGCTCACTGAAGCTTTCTTT